This T cell receptor (beta chain) stems from a study of cytomegalovirus exposure and HLA in healthy donors. The germline V gene encodes CDR1 SGHRS and CDR2 YFSETQ. The trim removed 1 base at V and 1 base at J, leaving 1 base unmatched. The CDR3 spans 15 residues. Vbeta (60) and Jbeta (13) primers were used in the PCR. Measured with immunoSEQ multiplex PCR; TCRdb has only the in-frame clones, and not every one. The data contain roughly 190,000 clones, roughly 68% of them seen just once; the ten biggest clones take up approximately 2%. The chain is built from TRBV5-1 and TRBJ1-3, with 8 nucleotides matching TRBD1. This receptor was obtained from a woman aged 30 to 39 in good health and CMV-seronegative. Sequencing was carried out using PBMCs. CDR3 in DNA: TGCGCCAGCAGCTTGAGGACAGGGTCTGGAAACACCATATATTTT. As protein: CASSLRTGSGNTIYF. The full variable domain, with the rest looked up from reference TRBV5-1 and TRBJ1-3, is KAGVTQTPRYLIKTRGQQVTLSCSPISGHRSVSWYQQTPGQGLQFLFEYFSETQRNKGNFPGRFSGRQFSNSRSEMNVSTLELGDSALYLCASSLRTGSGNTIYFGEGSWLTVV.